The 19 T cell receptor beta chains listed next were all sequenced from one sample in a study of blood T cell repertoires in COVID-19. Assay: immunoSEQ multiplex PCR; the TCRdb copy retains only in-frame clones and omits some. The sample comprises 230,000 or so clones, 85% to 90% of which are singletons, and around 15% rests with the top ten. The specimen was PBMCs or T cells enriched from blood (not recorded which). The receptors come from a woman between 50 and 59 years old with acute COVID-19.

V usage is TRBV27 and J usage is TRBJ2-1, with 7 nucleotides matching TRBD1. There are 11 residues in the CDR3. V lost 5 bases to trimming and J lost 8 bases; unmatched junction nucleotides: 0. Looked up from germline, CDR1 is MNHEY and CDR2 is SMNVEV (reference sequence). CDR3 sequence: CASSQGDEQFF. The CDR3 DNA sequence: TGTGCCAGCAGTCAGGGGGATGAGCAGTTCTTC.

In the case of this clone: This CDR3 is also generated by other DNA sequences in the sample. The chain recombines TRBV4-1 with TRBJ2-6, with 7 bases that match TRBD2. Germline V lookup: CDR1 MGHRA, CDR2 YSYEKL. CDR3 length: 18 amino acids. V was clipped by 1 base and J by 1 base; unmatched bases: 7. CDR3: CASSQGGRGRSGANVLTF. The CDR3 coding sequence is TGCGCCAGCAGCCAAGGTGGGCGGGGGAGATCTGGGGCCAACGTCCTGACTTTC.

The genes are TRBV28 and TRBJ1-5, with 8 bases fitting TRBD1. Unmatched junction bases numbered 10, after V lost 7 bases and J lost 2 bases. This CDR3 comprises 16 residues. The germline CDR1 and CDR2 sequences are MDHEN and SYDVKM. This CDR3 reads CASTPKVQGGNQPQHF. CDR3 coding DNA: TGTGCCAGCACCCCAAAGGTACAGGGGGGCAATCAGCCCCAGCATTTT.

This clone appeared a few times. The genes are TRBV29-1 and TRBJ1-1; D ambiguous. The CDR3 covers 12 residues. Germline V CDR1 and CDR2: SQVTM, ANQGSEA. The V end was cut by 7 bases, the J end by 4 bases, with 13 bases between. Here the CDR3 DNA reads TGCAGCGGAGGACTAATCTCCACTGAAGCTTTCTTT. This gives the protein CSGGLISTEAFF. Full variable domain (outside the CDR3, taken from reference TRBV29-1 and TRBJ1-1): SAVISQKPSRDICQRGTSLTIQCQVDSQVTMMFWYRQQPGQSLTLIATANQGSEATYESGFVIDKFPISRPNLTFSTLTVSNMSPEDSSIYLCSGGLISTEAFFGQGTRLTVV.

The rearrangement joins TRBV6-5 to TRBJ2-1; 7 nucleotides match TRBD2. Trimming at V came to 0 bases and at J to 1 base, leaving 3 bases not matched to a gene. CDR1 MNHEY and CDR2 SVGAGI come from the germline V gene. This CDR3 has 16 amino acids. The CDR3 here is CASSYSAGVSYNEQFF. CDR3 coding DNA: TGTGCCAGCAGTTACTCGGCGGGAGTTTCCTACAATGAGCAGTTCTTC.

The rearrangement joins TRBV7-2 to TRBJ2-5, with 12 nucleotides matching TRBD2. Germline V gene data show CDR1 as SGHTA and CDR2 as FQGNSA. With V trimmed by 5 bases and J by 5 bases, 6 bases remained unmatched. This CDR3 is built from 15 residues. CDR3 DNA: TGTGCCAGCAGCCCTCTAGCGGGGGGGTTTGAGACCCAGTACTTC. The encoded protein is CASSPLAGGFETQYF.

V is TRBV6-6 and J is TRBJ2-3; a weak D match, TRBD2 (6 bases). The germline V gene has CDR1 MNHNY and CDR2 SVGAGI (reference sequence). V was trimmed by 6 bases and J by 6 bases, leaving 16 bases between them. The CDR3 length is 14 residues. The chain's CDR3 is CASSRGTAEDTQYF. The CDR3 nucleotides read TGTGCCAGCAGCCGCGGGACGGCAGAGGATACGCAGTATTTT.

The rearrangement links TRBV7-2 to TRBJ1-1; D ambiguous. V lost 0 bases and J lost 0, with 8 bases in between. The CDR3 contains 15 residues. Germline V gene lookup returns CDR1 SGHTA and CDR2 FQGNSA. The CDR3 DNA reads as TGTGCCAGCAGCTTAGCAACGGGTTTGAACACTGAAGCTTTCTTT. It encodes CASSLATGLNTEAFF. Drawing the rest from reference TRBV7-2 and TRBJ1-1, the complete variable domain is GAGVSQSPSNKVTEKGKDVELRCDPISGHTALYWYRQSLGQGLEFLIYFQGNSAPDKSGLPSDRFSAERTGGSVSTLTIQRTQQEDSAVYLCASSLATGLNTEAFFGQGTRLTVV.

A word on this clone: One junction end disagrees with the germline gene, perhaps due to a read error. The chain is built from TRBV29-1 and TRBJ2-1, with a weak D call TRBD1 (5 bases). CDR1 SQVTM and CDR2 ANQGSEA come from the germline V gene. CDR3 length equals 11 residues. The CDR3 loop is CSAITRQLLIF. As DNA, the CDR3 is TGCAGCGCCATCACCCGACAGCTTTTGATCTTC.

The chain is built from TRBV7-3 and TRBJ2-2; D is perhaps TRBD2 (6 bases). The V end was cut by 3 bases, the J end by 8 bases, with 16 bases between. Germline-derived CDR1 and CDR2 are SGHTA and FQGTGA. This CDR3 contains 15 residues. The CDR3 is CASSFSGRTSGELFF. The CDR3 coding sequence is TGTGCCAGCAGCTTTAGCGGACGCACGTCGGGGGAGCTGTTTTTT. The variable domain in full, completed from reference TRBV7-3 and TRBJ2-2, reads GAGVSQTPSNKVTEKGKYVELRCDPISGHTALYWYRQSLGQGPEFLIYFQGTGAADDSGLPNDRFFAVRPEGSVSTLKIQRTERGDSAVYLCASSFSGRTSGELFFGEGSRLTVL.

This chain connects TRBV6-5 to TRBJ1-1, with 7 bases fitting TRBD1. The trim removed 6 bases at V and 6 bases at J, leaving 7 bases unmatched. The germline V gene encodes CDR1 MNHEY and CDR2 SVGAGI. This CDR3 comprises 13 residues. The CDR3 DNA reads TGTGCCAGCAGCCCCGGGACAGCCGCTGAAGCTTTCTTT. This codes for CASSPGTAAEAFF.

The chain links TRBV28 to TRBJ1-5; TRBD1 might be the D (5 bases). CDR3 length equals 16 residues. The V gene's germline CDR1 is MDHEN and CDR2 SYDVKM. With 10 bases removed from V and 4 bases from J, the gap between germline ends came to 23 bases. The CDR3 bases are TGTGCCAACCAAACCAGTACAGGTCGGGGGAATCAGCCCCAGCATTTT. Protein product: CANQTSTGRGNQPQHF.

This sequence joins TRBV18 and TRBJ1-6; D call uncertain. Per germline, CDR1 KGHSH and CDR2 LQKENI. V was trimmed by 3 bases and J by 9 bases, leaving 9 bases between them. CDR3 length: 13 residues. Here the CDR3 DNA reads TGTGCCAGCTCACCCCGGACTCTTTCACCCCTCCACTTT. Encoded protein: CASSPRTLSPLHF.

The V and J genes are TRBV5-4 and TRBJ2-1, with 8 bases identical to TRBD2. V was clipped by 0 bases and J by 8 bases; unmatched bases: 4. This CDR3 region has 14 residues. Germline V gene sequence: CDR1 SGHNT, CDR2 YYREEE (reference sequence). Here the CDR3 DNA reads TGTGCCAGCAGCTTGGTTGCTAGCGGGTATGAGCAGTTCTTC. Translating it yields CASSLVASGYEQFF.

CDR3 region: CAWASGRTTGELFF. As DNA, the CDR3 is TGTGCCTGGGCCAGCGGGAGGACCACCGGGGAGCTGTTTTTT. The chain recombines TRBV30 with TRBJ2-2; 9 bases align to TRBD2. The CDR3 is 14 residues long. Germline V CDR1 and CDR2: GTSNPN, SVGIG (reference sequence). The V segment lost 5 bases and the J segment 4 bases; nucleotides outside the gene matches: 5.

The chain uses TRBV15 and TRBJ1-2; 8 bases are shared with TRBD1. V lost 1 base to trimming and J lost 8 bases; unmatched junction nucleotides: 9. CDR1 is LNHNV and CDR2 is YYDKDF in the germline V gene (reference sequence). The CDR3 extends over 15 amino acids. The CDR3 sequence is CATSRGTGTAVGYTF. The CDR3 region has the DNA TGTGCCACCAGCAGAGGGACAGGGACAGCGGTAGGCTACACCTTC.

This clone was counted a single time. DNA for the CDR3: TGCGCCAGCCGAGAGGGGGCTCAGGGCACAGATACGCAGTATTTT. Its protein is CASREGAQGTDTQYF. The chain has TRBV5-1 and TRBJ2-3; 7 bases are a match to TRBD1. J gave up 1 base and V 7 bases, and 9 bases lay outside the gene matches. Per germline, CDR1 SGHRS and CDR2 YFSETQ. The CDR3 extends over 15 amino acids.

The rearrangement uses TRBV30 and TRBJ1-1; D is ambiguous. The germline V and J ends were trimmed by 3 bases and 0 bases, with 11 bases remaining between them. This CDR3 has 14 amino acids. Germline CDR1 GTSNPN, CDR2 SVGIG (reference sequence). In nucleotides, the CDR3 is TGTGCCTGGAGCGTACTAACCCTGAACACTGAAGCTTTCTTT. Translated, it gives CAWSVLTLNTEAFF.

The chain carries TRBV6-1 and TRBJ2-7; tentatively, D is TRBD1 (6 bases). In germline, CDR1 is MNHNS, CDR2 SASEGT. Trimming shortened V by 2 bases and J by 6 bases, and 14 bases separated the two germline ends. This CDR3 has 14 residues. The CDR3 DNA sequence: TGTGCCAGCAGTGAATGGCAGGGGCGAAGCGAGCAGTACTTC. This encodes CASSEWQGRSEQYF.